This T cell receptor beta chain stems from a study of OX40 agonist ivuxolimab in advanced cancers. Sequencing used immunoSEQ multiplex PCR; TCRdb keeps in-frame clones, though not all of them. The table has more than 35,000 clones, under 85% seen once. This CDR3 has 15 residues. The germline CDR1 and CDR2 sequences are LNHDA and SQIVND (reference sequence). Concerning this clone: One end of the junction is discordant with germline, which a read error may explain.

This chain connects TRBV19 to TRBJ1-4; 10 bases line up with TRBD1. Sequenced here: CD4+ or CD8+ T cells sorted from blood, sampled in a trial of the OX40 agonist ivuxolimab. This receptor was taken from an adult with an advanced solid tumor such as melanoma, head and neck, liver or kidney cancer. The CDR3 loop is CASSMPSGQGHPRIF. CDR3 DNA: TGTGCCAGTAGTATGCCCTCGGGACAGGGGCACCCCCGGATTTTT.